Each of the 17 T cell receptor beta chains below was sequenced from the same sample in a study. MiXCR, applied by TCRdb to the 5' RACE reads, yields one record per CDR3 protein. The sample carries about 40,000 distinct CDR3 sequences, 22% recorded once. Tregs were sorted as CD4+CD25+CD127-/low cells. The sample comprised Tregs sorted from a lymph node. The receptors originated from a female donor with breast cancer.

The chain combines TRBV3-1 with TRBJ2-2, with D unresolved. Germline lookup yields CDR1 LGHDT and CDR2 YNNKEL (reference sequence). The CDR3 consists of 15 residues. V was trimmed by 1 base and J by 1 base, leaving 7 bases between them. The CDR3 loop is CASSQVSQNTGELFF. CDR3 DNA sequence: TGTGCCAGCAGCCAAGTCTCACAGAACACCGGGGAGCTGTTTTTT.

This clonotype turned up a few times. The chain's CDR3 is CAIRDNSNQPQHF. DNA of the CDR3: TGTGCCATCAGGGACAATAGCAATCAGCCCCAGCATTTT. The chain couples TRBV10-3 to TRBJ1-5; D is perhaps TRBD1 (5 bases). Trimming left V 6 bases short and J 0 bases short, with 6 bases between. The CDR3 covers 13 residues. Per the germline V gene, CDR1 is ENHRY and CDR2 is SYGVKD.

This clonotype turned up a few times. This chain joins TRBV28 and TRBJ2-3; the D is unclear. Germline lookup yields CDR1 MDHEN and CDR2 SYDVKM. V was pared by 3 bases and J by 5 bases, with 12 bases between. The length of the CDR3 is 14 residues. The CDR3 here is CASSLGRVGDTQYF. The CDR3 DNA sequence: TGTGCCAGCAGTTTGGGAAGGGTTGGAGATACGCAGTATTTT.

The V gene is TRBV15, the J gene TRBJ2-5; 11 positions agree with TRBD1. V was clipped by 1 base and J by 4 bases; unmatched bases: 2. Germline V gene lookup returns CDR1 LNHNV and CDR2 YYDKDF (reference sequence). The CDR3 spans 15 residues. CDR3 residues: CATSRGTGGAETQYF. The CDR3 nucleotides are TGTGCCACCAGCAGAGGGACAGGGGGCGCAGAGACCCAGTACTTC. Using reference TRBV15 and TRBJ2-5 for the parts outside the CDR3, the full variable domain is DAMVIQNPRYQVTQFGKPVTLSCSQTLNHNVMYWYQQKSSQAPKLLFHYYDKDFNNEADTPDNFQSRRPNTSFCFLDIRSPGLGDTAMYLCATSRGTGGAETQYFGPGTRLLVL.

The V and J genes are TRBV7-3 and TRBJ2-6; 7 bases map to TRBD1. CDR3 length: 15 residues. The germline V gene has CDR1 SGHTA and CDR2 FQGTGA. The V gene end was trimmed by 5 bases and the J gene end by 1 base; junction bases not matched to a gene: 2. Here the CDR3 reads CASSPQGSGANVLTF. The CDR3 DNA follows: TGTGCCAGCAGCCCACAGGGGTCTGGGGCCAACGTCCTGACTTTC. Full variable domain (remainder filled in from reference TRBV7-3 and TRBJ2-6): GAGVSQTPSNKVTEKGKYVELRCDPISGHTALYWYRQSLGQGPEFLIYFQGTGAADDSGLPNDRFFAVRPEGSVSTLKIQRTERGDSAVYLCASSPQGSGANVLTFGAGSRLTVL.

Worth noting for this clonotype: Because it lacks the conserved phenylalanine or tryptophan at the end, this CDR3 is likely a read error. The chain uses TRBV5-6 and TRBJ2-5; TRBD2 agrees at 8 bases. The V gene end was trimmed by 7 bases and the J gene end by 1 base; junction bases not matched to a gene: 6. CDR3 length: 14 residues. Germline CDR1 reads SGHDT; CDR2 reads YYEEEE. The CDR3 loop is CASVPGTSQETQYY. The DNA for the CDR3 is TGTGCCAGCGTCCCCGGGACTAGCCAAGAGACCCAGTACTAC.

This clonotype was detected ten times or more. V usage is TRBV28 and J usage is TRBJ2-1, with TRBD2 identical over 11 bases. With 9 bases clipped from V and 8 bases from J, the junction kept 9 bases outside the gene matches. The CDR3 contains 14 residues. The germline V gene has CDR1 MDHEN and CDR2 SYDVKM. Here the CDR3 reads CASQLAGVVYEQFF. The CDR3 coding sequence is TGTGCCAGTCAACTAGCGGGAGTTGTATATGAGCAGTTCTTC.

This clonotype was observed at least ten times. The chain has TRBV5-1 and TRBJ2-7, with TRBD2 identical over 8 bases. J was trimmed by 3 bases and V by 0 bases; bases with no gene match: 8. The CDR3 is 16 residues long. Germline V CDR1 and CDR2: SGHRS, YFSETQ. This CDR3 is CASSLELAGAHYEQYF. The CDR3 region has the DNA TGCGCCAGCAGCTTGGAGCTAGCGGGCGCACACTACGAGCAGTACTTC. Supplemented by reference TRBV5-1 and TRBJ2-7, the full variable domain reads KAGVTQTPRYLIKTRGQQVTLSCSPISGHRSVSWYQQTPGQGLQFLFEYFSETQRNKGNFPGRFSGRQFSNSRSEMNVSTLELGDSALYLCASSLELAGAHYEQYFGPGTRLTVT.

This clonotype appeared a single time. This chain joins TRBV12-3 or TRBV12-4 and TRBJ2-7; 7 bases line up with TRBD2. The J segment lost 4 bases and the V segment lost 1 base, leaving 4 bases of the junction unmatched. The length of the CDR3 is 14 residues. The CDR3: CASSLEGLTYEQYF. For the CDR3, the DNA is TGTGCCAGCAGTTTAGAGGGACTAACTTACGAGCAGTACTTC.

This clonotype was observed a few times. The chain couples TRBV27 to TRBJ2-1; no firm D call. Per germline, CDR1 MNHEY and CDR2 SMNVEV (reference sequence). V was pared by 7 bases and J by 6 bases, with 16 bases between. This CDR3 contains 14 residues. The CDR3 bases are TGTGCCAGCAAAATAGCCACTCCAGGCAATGAGCAGTTCTTC. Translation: CASKIATPGNEQFF.

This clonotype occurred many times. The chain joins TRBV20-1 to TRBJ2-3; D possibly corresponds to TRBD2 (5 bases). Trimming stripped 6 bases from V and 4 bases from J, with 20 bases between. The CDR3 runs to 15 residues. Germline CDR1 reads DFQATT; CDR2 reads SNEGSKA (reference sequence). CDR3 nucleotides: TGCAGTGCCTCCCCAAGCGGATCAATGGCAGATACGCAGTATTTT. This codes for CSASPSGSMADTQYF.

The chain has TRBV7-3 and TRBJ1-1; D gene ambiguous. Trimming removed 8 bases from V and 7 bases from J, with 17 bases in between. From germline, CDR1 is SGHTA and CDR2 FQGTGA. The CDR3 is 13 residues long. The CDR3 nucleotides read TGTGCCAGCGGCTCCGGGGAAGGACTTGAAGCTTTCTTT. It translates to CASGSGEGLEAFF.

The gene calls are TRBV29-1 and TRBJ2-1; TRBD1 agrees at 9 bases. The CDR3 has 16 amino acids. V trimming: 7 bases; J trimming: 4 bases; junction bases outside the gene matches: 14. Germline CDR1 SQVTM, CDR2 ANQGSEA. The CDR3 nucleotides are TGCAGCGGAACAGGGGGCGGTGGGGAGACGTACAATGAGCAGTTCTTC. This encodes CSGTGGGGETYNEQFF.

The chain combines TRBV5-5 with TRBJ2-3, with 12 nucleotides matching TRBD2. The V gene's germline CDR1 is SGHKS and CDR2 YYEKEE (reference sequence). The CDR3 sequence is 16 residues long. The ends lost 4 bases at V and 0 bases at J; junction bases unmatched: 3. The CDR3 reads CASSLGLAGSTDTQYF. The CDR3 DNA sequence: TGTGCCAGCAGCCTAGGACTAGCGGGAAGCACAGATACGCAGTATTTT.

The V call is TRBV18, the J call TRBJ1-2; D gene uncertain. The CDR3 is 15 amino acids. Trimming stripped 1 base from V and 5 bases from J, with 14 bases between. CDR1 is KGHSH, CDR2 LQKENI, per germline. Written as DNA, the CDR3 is TGTGCCAGCTCACCACGGCAGGAGACGAGATATGGCTACACCTTC. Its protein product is CASSPRQETRYGYTF.

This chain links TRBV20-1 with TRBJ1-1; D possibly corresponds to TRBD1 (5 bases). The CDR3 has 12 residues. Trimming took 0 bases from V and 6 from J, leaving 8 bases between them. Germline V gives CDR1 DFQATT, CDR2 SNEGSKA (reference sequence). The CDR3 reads CSARDRGAEAFF. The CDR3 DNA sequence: TGCAGTGCTAGAGATAGGGGAGCTGAAGCTTTCTTT.

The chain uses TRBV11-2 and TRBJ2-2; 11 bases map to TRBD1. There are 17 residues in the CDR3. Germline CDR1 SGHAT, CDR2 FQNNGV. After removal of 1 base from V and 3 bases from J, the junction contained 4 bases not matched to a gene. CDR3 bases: TGTGCCAGCAGCTTAGCCGGGACAGGGGGGGACACCGGGGAGCTGTTTTTT. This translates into CASSLAGTGGDTGELFF.